The entry below describes one T cell receptor (beta chain). These data are taken from a study of shared clonotypes between healthy human individuals. Some clones are missing from TCRdb's copy, which holds only in-frame ones; the method was immunoSEQ multiplex PCR. The data contain over a million clones, about 98% of them seen just once; the ten biggest clones take up approximately 0.45%. This CDR3 has 16 amino acids. Germline CDR1 LNHDA, CDR2 SQIVND (reference sequence). The trim removed 3 bases at V and 4 bases at J, leaving 6 bases unmatched. This clonotype was obtained from a man in his thirties or forties in good health. The chain has TRBV19 and TRBJ2-1; TRBD2 matches 10 bases. The sample consisted of naive CD4+ T cells sorted from blood. Stated subset: CD45RA+ positively selected. CDR3 sequence reads: CASSIWASGSYNEQFF. DNA for the CDR3: TGTGCCAGTAGTATTTGGGCTAGCGGGAGTTACAATGAGCAGTTCTTC.